The 7 T cell receptor beta chains in this list originate from one sample, sequenced in a study of T cells in Graves' hyperthyroidism and ophthalmopathy. Researchers took RNA transcripts and amplified the TCR beta CDR3 regions from them. HTBI primers were the set used in a first-round RT-PCR of the TCR CDR3. MiXCR was run by TCRdb on the multiplex PCR reads, yielding one entry per CDR3 protein. The table lists 400,000 or so distinct CDR3 sequences, around 15% of them singletons. The material sequenced was blood. Source of these receptors: a man aged 45-60 years with Graves' ophthalmopathy.

The CDR3 DNA follows: TGCAGTGCTATCCGCCCAAGTAGCAATCAGCCCCAGCATTTT. The encoded protein is CSAIRPSSNQPQHF. V usage is TRBV20-1 and J usage is TRBJ1-5; D unresolved. CDR3 length: 14 residues. In germline, CDR1 is DFQATT, CDR2 SNEGSKA (reference sequence). The ends were cut back, 4 bases at V and 0 bases at J, with 10 bases in the middle.

This clonotype was seen a few times. The chain employs TRBV9 and TRBJ2-2; 9 positions match TRBD2. The CDR3 contains 16 residues. V shed 4 bases, J shed 4 bases, and the junction held 8 bases outside the gene matches. Germline V gives CDR1 SGDLS, CDR2 YYNGEE. The CDR3 is CASSTSGGSGTGELFF. As DNA, the CDR3 is TGTGCCAGCAGCACCAGCGGGGGGAGCGGCACCGGGGAGCTGTTTTTT.

This clonotype was seen a few times. The genes are TRBV5-1 and TRBJ2-2; D is ambiguous. V lost 4 bases and J lost 2, with 6 bases in between. Germline values: CDR1 SGHRS, CDR2 YFSETQ. This CDR3 contains 13 residues. The CDR3 spells CASSTDNTGELFF. CDR3 sequence (DNA): TGCGCCAGCAGCACCGACAACACCGGGGAGCTGTTTTTT.

In its sample, this clonotype was seen many times. This rearrangement joins TRBV29-1 to TRBJ2-7; TRBD2 aligns across 10 bases. Unmatched junction bases numbered 3, after V lost 4 bases and J lost 9 bases. CDR3 length: 11 amino acids. Germline V gives CDR1 SQVTM, CDR2 ANQGSEA. As DNA, the CDR3 is TGCAGCGTTGTGACTAGCGGGTGGCAGTACTTC. Its translation is CSVVTSGWQYF.

This chain connects TRBV11-3 to TRBJ2-2; 8 bases align to TRBD1. Trimming at V came to 1 base and at J to 6 bases, leaving 4 bases not matched to a gene. CDR1 is SGHNT, CDR2 YENEEA, per germline. This CDR3 comprises 15 residues. The CDR3 nucleotides are TGTGCCAGCAGCTTAGCGGGACAGGTATCCGGGGAGCTGTTTTTT. Its translation: CASSLAGQVSGELFF.

This clonotype showed up many times. This sequence joins TRBV2 and TRBJ2-1; 16 nucleotides align to TRBD2. CDR1 is SNHLY, CDR2 FYNNEI, per germline. The ends lost 8 bases at V and 15 bases at J; junction bases unmatched: 10. This CDR3 contains 14 residues. CDR3 sequence: CASRGLAGGPSPFF. The CDR3 nucleotides are TGTGCCAGCCGGGGACTAGCGGGAGGGCCATCTCCGTTCTTC.

This clonotype showed up many times. This sequence joins TRBV11-2 and TRBJ2-5, with D unresolved. CDR1 and CDR2 from the germline V gene are SGHAT and FQNNGV. The CDR3 is 15 residues long. V lost 0 bases to trimming and J lost 7 bases, with 15 bases between them. CDR3 sequence (DNA): TGTGCCAGCAGCTTAGATCTGATGGAATATTTGACCCAGTACTTC. Translated, it gives CASSLDLMEYLTQYF.